These 10 T cell receptor beta chains originate from one sample sequenced in a study of beta chain features in type 1 diabetes. Sequenced material consisted of expressed TCRB transcripts (all of the isolated RNA was reverse transcribed). TCRdb's table, derived via immunoSEQ multiplex PCR, lists solely in-frame clones and lacks some. Here the sample spans approximately 120,000 clones, 40% being singletons. Sequencing was carried out using stem cell memory CD4+ T cells from blood. The receptors shown here come from a woman younger than 30 in good health.

This clone was detected only a few times. This chain links TRBV9 with TRBJ2-5; 15 positions agree with TRBD2. The germline CDR1 and CDR2 sequences are SGDLS and YYNGEE. Trimming cost V 4 bases and J 4 bases; bases outside gene matches: 8. The CDR3 spans 17 residues. The CDR3 DNA follows: TGTGCCAGCAGCCCGGGACTAGCGGGGGGACTGGCAGAGACCCAGTACTTC. It is translated as CASSPGLAGGLAETQYF.

CDR3 region: CASSAAYNEQFF. In DNA, the CDR3 is TGCGCCAGCAGCGCGGCGTACAATGAGCAGTTCTTC. The genes are TRBV5-1 and TRBJ2-1; D not resolved. Trimming took off 4 bases at V and 4 bases at J, with 6 bases between the two ends. The germline V gene has CDR1 SGHRS and CDR2 YFSETQ. This CDR3 region has 12 residues.

The CDR3 sequence is CASSSQTGNTEAFF. The CDR3 bases are TGTGCCAGCAGCTCCCAGACAGGGAACACTGAAGCTTTCTTT. The chain joins TRBV7-9 to TRBJ1-1; D might be TRBD1 (6 bases). The CDR3 runs 14 residues. The germline V and J ends were trimmed by 4 bases and 1 base, with 10 bases remaining between them. From germline, CDR1 is SEHNR and CDR2 FQNEAQ (reference sequence).

This clone was seen a handful of times. This chain connects TRBV19 to TRBJ2-7, with D maybe TRBD2 (6 bases). The CDR3 extends over 14 amino acids. Germline V gene sequence: CDR1 LNHDA, CDR2 SQIVND (reference sequence). V was pared by 3 bases and J by 2 bases, with 11 bases between. The CDR3: CASSISGPPYEQYF. The CDR3 DNA is TGTGCCAGTAGTATCAGCGGGCCCCCCTACGAGCAGTACTTC.

In its sample, this clone was seen a few times. The chain combines TRBV7-3 with TRBJ1-2; D might be TRBD1 (6 bases). V shed 5 bases and J shed 5 bases, with 21 bases lying between them. The length of the CDR3 is 16 residues. Germline assignment: CDR1 SGHTA and CDR2 FQGTGA. CDR3 nucleotide sequence: TGTGCCAGCAGCCCTTTGGCCCCAGGGGCCCATTATGGCTACACCTTC. The encoded protein is CASSPLAPGAHYGYTF.

This clone was counted between two and nine times. This rearrangement joins TRBV7-2 to TRBJ1-4; 7 bases agree with TRBD1. Germline CDR1 SGHTA, CDR2 FQGNSA. This CDR3 has 16 residues. Losses at the gene ends were 1 base for V and 5 bases for J; bases not matched to a gene: 7. CDR3 sequence: CASSLGVRRGNEKLFF. In nucleotides, the CDR3 is TGTGCCAGCAGCTTAGGAGTGCGCAGGGGGAATGAAAAACTGTTTTTT.

This rearrangement joins TRBV6-5 to TRBJ1-5; 8 positions agree with TRBD1. This CDR3 region has 14 residues. Germline trimming cut 5 bases from V and 3 bases from J; bases unmatched to any gene: 3. Germline lookup yields CDR1 MNHEY and CDR2 SVGAGI. The CDR3: CASSTDRVNQPQHF. The CDR3 DNA is TGTGCCAGCAGTACGGACAGGGTCAATCAGCCCCAGCATTTT.

The sample holds a few counts of this clone. The genes are TRBV5-1 and TRBJ1-1, with 11 bases identical to TRBD1. This CDR3 is built from 16 residues. Trimming cost V 4 bases and J 6 bases; bases outside gene matches: 11. Germline V gene lookup returns CDR1 SGHRS and CDR2 YFSETQ. The CDR3 DNA is TGCGCCAGCAGCCCCGGACAGGGGGCGCGGTCTTCTGAAGCTTTCTTT. Its translation is CASSPGQGARSSEAFF.

The rearrangement uses TRBV7-3 and TRBJ1-2; 10 nucleotides align to TRBD1. The CDR3 has 13 amino acids. The germline V gene has CDR1 SGHTA and CDR2 FQGTGA. V lost 5 bases, J lost 7 bases, and 4 bases stayed unmatched. In DNA form, the CDR3 reads TGTGCCAGCAGCCTCGACAGGGGGCTTGGCTACACCTTC. Its protein is CASSLDRGLGYTF.

The gene calls are TRBV5-1 and TRBJ2-2; D possibly corresponds to TRBD2 (5 bases). The CDR3 is made up of 14 amino acids. Germline values: CDR1 SGHRS, CDR2 YFSETQ. V lost 7 bases to trimming and J lost 5 bases, with 15 bases between them. The CDR3, as DNA: TGCGCCAGCCGAGATTTAAGCGGAACCGGGGAGCTGTTTTTT. Protein product: CASRDLSGTGELFF.